Each of the 30 T cell receptor beta chains below was sequenced from the same sample in a study of CD8+ T cells in alopecia areata. Sequencing used cDNA as its template, made by extracting RNA and reverse transcribing it. Sequenced by immunoSEQ multiplex PCR; TCRdb stores in-frame clones only, minus some. The sample holds 100,000 to 150,000 clones, over 55% seen once. Treatment here: oral pan-JAK inhibitor, 5-10 mg twice daily. Source: CD4+ T cells sorted from blood, taken at week 4, from a patient treated with tofacitinib. These receptors were obtained from a human donor with alopecia areata.

The chain uses TRBV18 and TRBJ2-1; 7 positions agree with TRBD2. This CDR3 contains 15 residues. The V gene end was trimmed by 3 bases and the J gene end by 4 bases; junction bases not matched to a gene: 6. Germline lookup yields CDR1 KGHSH and CDR2 LQKENI. The CDR3 sequence is CASSPLAAKYNEQFF. The CDR3 nucleotides read TGTGCCAGCTCACCCCTAGCGGCGAAATACAATGAGCAGTTCTTC.

J is TRBJ2-5 and V is TRBV2; 7 bases fit TRBD1. Trimming at V came to 8 bases and at J to 3 bases, leaving 3 bases not matched to a gene. The CDR3 length is 12 residues. Germline lookup yields CDR1 SNHLY and CDR2 FYNNEI. The CDR3 DNA follows: TGTGCCAGCGGGACAGTTGAAGAGACCCAGTACTTC. It specifies CASGTVEETQYF.

J is TRBJ1-2 and V is TRBV20-1; no definite D call. V was shortened by 6 bases and J by 1 base, with 6 bases between the two germline ends. The CDR3 is 11 amino acids. Germline CDR1 DFQATT, CDR2 SNEGSKA (reference sequence). CDR3 DNA: TGCAGTGCATCGAATAACTATGGCTACACCTTC. Its protein is CSASNNYGYTF.

The chain combines TRBV30 with TRBJ2-1; TRBD2 agrees at 12 bases. Trimming cost V 2 bases and J 10 bases; bases outside gene matches: 9. This CDR3 has 15 amino acids. The V gene's germline CDR1 is GTSNPN and CDR2 SVGIG (reference sequence). The CDR3 loop reads CAWSLSLAGGPEQFF. In nucleotides, the CDR3 is TGTGCCTGGAGTTTAAGTCTAGCGGGAGGGCCAGAGCAGTTCTTC.

This clone was detected only a few times. The V gene is TRBV4-1, the J gene TRBJ2-7; 11 nucleotides line up with TRBD1. The germline V gene has CDR1 MGHRA and CDR2 YSYEKL. This CDR3 spans 15 amino acids. Trimming at V came to 5 bases and at J to 2 bases, leaving 5 bases not matched to a gene. CDR3 loop: CASSAGTGGTYEQYF. As DNA, the CDR3 is TGCGCCAGCAGCGCGGGGACAGGGGGAACCTACGAGCAGTACTTC.

The chain couples TRBV15 to TRBJ2-5, with D possibly being TRBD2 (6 bases). Per germline, CDR1 LNHNV and CDR2 YYDKDF (reference sequence). CDR3 length equals 16 residues. Between the trimmed V and J ends, which lost 2 bases and 4 bases, there was a span of 17 bases. In DNA, the CDR3 is TGTGCCACCAGCAGAACTATAAGGACGGAGGGAGAGACCCAGTACTTC. Translation: CATSRTIRTEGETQYF.

This clone was observed a handful of times. This same CDR3 is encoded by further DNA sequences in the sample. The gene calls are TRBV29-1 and TRBJ2-6, with 8 nucleotides matching TRBD1. Unmatched junction bases numbered 1, after V lost 2 bases and J lost 4 bases. This CDR3 contains 14 residues. Germline CDR1 and CDR2: SQVTM and ANQGSEA. The CDR3 reads CSVEQGAGANVLTF. The CDR3 DNA follows: TGCAGCGTTGAACAGGGGGCAGGGGCCAACGTCCTGACTTTC.

V usage is TRBV10-3 and J usage is TRBJ2-3; perhaps TRBD2 as D (5 bases). This CDR3 has 12 residues. The ends were cut back, 11 bases at V and 10 bases at J, with 19 bases in the middle. Germline V lookup: CDR1 ENHRY, CDR2 SYGVKD. The CDR3 nucleotides read TGTGCCGTACGACCTCCTGGCGGGCCGCAGTATTTT. It codes for CAVRPPGGPQYF.

The chain couples TRBV2 to TRBJ2-1; 13 bases match TRBD2. V lost 6 bases to trimming and J lost 9 bases; unmatched junction nucleotides: 2. In germline, CDR1 is SNHLY, CDR2 FYNNEI. The CDR3 sequence is 13 residues long. The CDR3 region is CASRRLAGGEQFF. The CDR3 DNA sequence: TGTGCCAGCAGGAGACTAGCGGGAGGTGAGCAGTTCTTC. Complete variable domain (other parts from reference TRBV2 and TRBJ2-1): EPEVTQTPSHQVTQMGQEVILRCVPISNHLYFYWYRQILGQKVEFLVSFYNNEISEKSEIFDDQFSVERPDGSNFTLKIRSTKLEDSAMYFCASRRLAGGEQFFGPGTRLTVL.

This clone was seen a handful of times. The V call is TRBV27, the J call TRBJ2-5; 7 bases match TRBD2. Germline V CDR1 and CDR2: MNHEY, SMNVEV (reference sequence). Unmatched junction bases numbered 11, after V lost 7 bases and J lost 9 bases. CDR3 length: 13 residues. The CDR3 region is CASTLTGGGAQYF. The DNA for the CDR3 is TGTGCCAGCACCCTAACTGGGGGAGGGGCCCAGTACTTC.

V is TRBV7-3 and J is TRBJ2-1; 9 nucleotides agree with TRBD2. Trimming took 3 bases from V and 5 from J; bases not matched to a gene: 2. Germline lookup yields CDR1 SGHTA and CDR2 FQGTGA. This CDR3 spans 14 amino acids. The CDR3 here is CASSFSGGDNEQFF. The CDR3 region has the DNA TGTGCCAGCAGCTTTAGCGGGGGAGACAATGAGCAGTTCTTC.

This clone was detected only a few times. This rearrangement joins TRBV2 to TRBJ1-1; D is uncertain. V dropped 2 bases and J dropped 4 bases, with 8 bases sitting between them. Per germline, CDR1 SNHLY and CDR2 FYNNEI. This CDR3 has 13 amino acids. The CDR3 protein is CASSEIEGTEAFF. The CDR3 DNA is TGTGCCAGCAGTGAAATTGAGGGCACTGAAGCTTTCTTT.

The chain couples TRBV15 to TRBJ2-1; 9 bases are shared with TRBD1. This CDR3 region has 15 residues. Germline V lookup: CDR1 LNHNV, CDR2 YYDKDF (reference sequence). V trimming: 1 base; J trimming: 5 bases; junction bases outside the gene matches: 3. The DNA of the CDR3 is TGTGCCACCAGCAGAGCGGGACAGGGCAACAATGAGCAGTTCTTC. This encodes CATSRAGQGNNEQFF.

V usage is TRBV19 and J usage is TRBJ1-6; TRBD1 agrees at 8 bases. Germline CDR1 and CDR2: LNHDA and SQIVND (reference sequence). This CDR3 has 15 residues. V shed 4 bases, J shed 9 bases, and the junction held 8 bases outside the gene matches. CDR3 sequence (DNA): TGTGCCAGTAGTACCCGACAGGGGTCGGGTTCACCCCTCCACTTT. This codes for CASSTRQGSGSPLHF.

The chain is built from TRBV6-1 and TRBJ1-2; D gene unclear. V lost 0 bases, J lost 6 bases, and 11 bases lay in between. Germline V CDR1 and CDR2: MNHNS, SASEGT. The CDR3 length is 14 residues. The CDR3 DNA follows: TGTGCCAGCAGTGAAGCAGGGCAAGGGAATGGCTACACCTTC. Its protein is CASSEAGQGNGYTF.

This clone appeared a few times. V gene TRBV6-5 combines with J gene TRBJ2-6, with 7 positions matching TRBD2. V lost 8 bases and J lost 4; bases outside the gene matches: 8. This CDR3 has 15 amino acids. The germline V gene encodes CDR1 MNHEY and CDR2 SVGAGI. The CDR3 region has the DNA TGTGCCAGCGCAACCGGGGGGACCGGGGCCAACGTCCTGACTTTC. This gives the protein CASATGGTGANVLTF.

This chain links TRBV29-1 with TRBJ2-2; D not certain. V was cut by 4 bases and J by 7 bases, with 16 bases left in between. CDR3 length: 14 amino acids. Germline V gene sequence: CDR1 SQVTM, CDR2 ANQGSEA. The CDR3 coding sequence is TGCAGCGTTGGGGCAGGTTTGGTAGACGGGGAGCTGTTTTTT. This sequence encodes CSVGAGLVDGELFF.

The V call is TRBV4-2, the J call TRBJ2-3, with D perhaps TRBD1 or TRBD2 (5 bases each). Between the trimmed V and J ends, which lost 2 bases and 8 bases, there was a span of 11 bases. The CDR3 consists of 13 residues. From germline, CDR1 is LGHNA and CDR2 YNFKEQ. CDR3: CASSQKGTVTQYF. The CDR3 bases are TGTGCCAGCAGCCAAAAGGGGACCGTTACGCAGTATTTT.

Here the CDR3 reads CASSVLGGQETQYF. The CDR3 DNA follows: TGTGCCAGCAGTGTTCTGGGCGGCCAAGAGACCCAGTACTTC. The chain carries TRBV2 and TRBJ2-5; D gene uncertain. Germline V lookup: CDR1 SNHLY, CDR2 FYNNEI. V was shortened by 4 bases and J by 1 base, with 10 bases between the two germline ends. CDR3 size: 14 residues.

This clone was counted a few times. The rearrangement joins TRBV30 to TRBJ1-2; TRBD1 is a possible D gene (5 bases). Germline loops: CDR1 GTSNPN, CDR2 SVGIG (reference sequence). Trimming shortened V by 4 bases and J by 5 bases, and 11 bases separated the two germline ends. CDR3 size: 12 residues. The CDR3 region is CAWTYQGYGYTF. CDR3 coding DNA: TGTGCCTGGACCTATCAGGGATATGGCTACACCTTC.

The V call is TRBV5-4, the J call TRBJ1-1; 9 nucleotides match TRBD1. Unmatched junction bases numbered 17, after V lost 6 bases and J lost 2 bases. In germline, CDR1 is SGHNT, CDR2 YYREEE (reference sequence). The CDR3 extends over 18 amino acids. The CDR3 sequence is CASTGAGTGRFGNTEAFF. DNA of the CDR3: TGTGCCAGCACCGGAGCTGGGACAGGGAGGTTTGGAAACACTGAAGCTTTCTTT. The whole variable domain, filled in from reference TRBV5-4 and TRBJ1-1, reads ETGVTQSPTHLIKTRGQQVTLRCSSQSGHNTVSWYQQALGQGPQFIFQYYREEENGRGNFPPRFSGLQFPNYSSELNVNALELDDSALYLCASTGAGTGRFGNTEAFFGQGTRLTVV.

This clone was seen once. The chain links TRBV30 to TRBJ2-5; tentative D call: TRBD1 (6 bases). The germline gives CDR1 GTSNPN, CDR2 SVGIG (reference sequence). The CDR3 length is 13 residues. Trimming took 0 bases from V and 2 from J, leaving 7 bases between them. The CDR3 sequence: CAWSVGQQETQYF. CDR3 DNA: TGTGCCTGGAGTGTAGGACAGCAAGAGACCCAGTACTTC.

The chain recombines TRBV28 with TRBJ2-7; D might be TRBD1 (6 bases). Germline CDR1 reads MDHEN; CDR2 reads SYDVKM. Trimming removed 10 bases from V and 0 bases from J, with 16 bases in between. This CDR3 is built from 14 residues. The CDR3 is CAIQTGRGSYEQYF. The DNA of the CDR3 is TGTGCCATCCAGACGGGCAGGGGCTCCTACGAGCAGTACTTC. The variable domain in full, completed from reference TRBV28 and TRBJ2-7, reads DVKVTQSSRYLVKRTGEKVFLECVQDMDHENMFWYRQDPGLGLRLIYFSYDVKMKEKGDIPEGYSVSREKKERFSLILESASTNQTSMYLCAIQTGRGSYEQYFGPGTRLTVT.

The CDR3 nucleotides are TGCGCCAGCAGCCAAGATAAAGGACTAGCGGGGGAGGATACCGGGGAGCTGTTTTTT. Translating gives CASSQDKGLAGEDTGELFF. This chain connects TRBV4-1 to TRBJ2-2; 13 bases agree with TRBD2. The germline gives CDR1 MGHRA, CDR2 YSYEKL. V trimming: 0 bases; J trimming: 5 bases; junction bases outside the gene matches: 9. This CDR3 is 19 amino acids long.

This chain connects TRBV6-1 to TRBJ1-1, with a possible D match to TRBD1 (5 bases). The ends were cut back, 8 bases at V and 0 bases at J, with 10 bases in the middle. The CDR3 runs 13 residues. CDR1 and CDR2 (germline): MNHNS, SASEGT. CDR3: CASRGALNTEAFF. The DNA for the CDR3 is TGTGCCAGCCGAGGGGCCCTGAACACTGAAGCTTTCTTT.

V gene TRBV7-6 combines with J gene TRBJ1-2, with unresolved D. Trimming left V 1 base short and J 6 bases short, with 12 bases between. The CDR3 contains 14 residues. CDR1 is SGHVS, CDR2 FNYEAQ, per germline. The CDR3 here is CASSLDVSGDGYTF. As DNA, the CDR3 is TGTGCCAGCAGCTTAGACGTGAGCGGGGATGGCTACACCTTC.

This rearrangement joins TRBV7-9 to TRBJ1-1; weak D call: TRBD1 (6 bases). CDR1 is SEHNR, CDR2 FQNEAQ, per germline (reference sequence). The length of the CDR3 is 17 residues. V was cut by 6 bases and J by 1 base, with 21 bases left in between. The CDR3 here is CASRLGGLRMGNTEAFF. The CDR3 nucleotides are TGTGCCAGCAGACTTGGGGGCCTGCGGATGGGGAACACTGAAGCTTTCTTT. Full variable domain (missing parts from reference TRBV7-9 and TRBJ1-1): DTGVSQNPRHKITKRGQNVTFRCDPISEHNRLYWYRQTLGQGPEFLTYFQNEAQLEKSRLLSDRFSAERPKGSFSTLEIQRTEQGDSAMYLCASRLGGLRMGNTEAFFGQGTRLTVV.

V and J are TRBV9 and TRBJ2-1, with unresolved D. There are 12 residues in the CDR3. Per the germline V gene, CDR1 is SGDLS and CDR2 is YYNGEE. V was pared by 0 bases and J by 8 bases, with 6 bases between. The CDR3 sequence is CASSVALDEQFF. The CDR3 nucleotides read TGTGCCAGCAGCGTAGCTTTGGATGAGCAGTTCTTC.

V usage is TRBV4-1 and J usage is TRBJ1-4, with 11 nucleotides matching TRBD1. This CDR3 is 15 amino acids long. Germline loops: CDR1 MGHRA, CDR2 YSYEKL. V was clipped by 5 bases and J by 5 bases; unmatched bases: 4. The chain's CDR3 is CASSARDRGNEKLFF. The CDR3 coding sequence is TGCGCCAGCAGCGCCCGGGACAGGGGGAATGAAAAACTGTTTTTT.

The chain joins TRBV30 to TRBJ2-5; no clear D. CDR1 is GTSNPN and CDR2 is SVGIG in the germline V gene (reference sequence). V was shortened by 2 bases and J by 5 bases, with 6 bases between the two germline ends. The CDR3 sequence is 11 residues long. CDR3 nucleotides: TGTGCCTGGAGTCCCCGGGAGACCCAGTACTTC. Protein sequence: CAWSPRETQYF.